The 17 T cell receptor beta chains below come from one sample, sequenced in a study of cytomegalovirus exposure and HLA in healthy donors. The PCR made use of 60 Vbeta and 13 Jbeta primers. Assay: immunoSEQ multiplex PCR; the TCRdb copy retains only in-frame clones and omits some. The table includes 150,000 to 200,000 clones, roughly 80% detected once. Source material: PBMCs. Receptor source: a female donor in good health and CMV-seronegative.

The chain combines TRBV28 with TRBJ1-2; D unclear. This CDR3 has 11 amino acids. V lost 4 bases and J lost 9, with 9 bases in between. Germline V lookup: CDR1 MDHEN, CDR2 SYDVKM. The CDR3 DNA reads TGTGCCAGCAGTTCAGACTTGAGCTACACCTTC. Translated: CASSSDLSYTF.

As concerns this clone: Other DNA sequences in this specimen translate into the identical CDR3. This rearrangement joins TRBV9 to TRBJ1-1; tentative D call: TRBD1 (6 bases). In germline, CDR1 is SGDLS, CDR2 YYNGEE. The CDR3 is 13 amino acids. The V gene lost 3 bases and the J gene lost 5 bases, with 11 bases spanning the gap. The CDR3 bases are TGTGCCAGCAGCGCAGGGGTAGGGACTGAAGCTTTCTTT. Residues: CASSAGVGTEAFF.

The V call is TRBV6-5, the J call TRBJ2-7; maybe TRBD1 (6 bases). Between the trimmed V and J ends, which lost 6 bases and 0 bases, there was a span of 9 bases. Germline values: CDR1 MNHEY, CDR2 SVGAGI. This CDR3 is built from 13 residues. CDR3 coding DNA: TGTGCCAGCAGCCGACAGGACTCCTACGAGCAGTACTTC. Protein: CASSRQDSYEQYF.

J is TRBJ2-7 and V is TRBV21-1; the D call of TRBD1 is as the table states it, not checked on the DNA. TRBV21-1 is a recognized pseudogene. The CDR3 has 17 amino acids. CDR3 loop: CASSKRGQGVPSYEQYF. The CDR3 DNA follows: TGTGCCAGCAGCAAAAGGGGGCAGGGAGTGCCTTCCTACGAGCAGTACTTC.

The gene calls are TRBV4-1 and TRBJ1-5; D is ambiguous. The CDR3 totals 14 residues. Between the trimmed V and J ends, which lost 4 bases and 0 bases, there was a span of 7 bases. Germline CDR1 MGHRA, CDR2 YSYEKL. The chain's CDR3 is CASSLVYSNQPQHF. Written as DNA, the CDR3 is TGCGCCAGCAGCCTAGTCTATAGCAATCAGCCCCAGCATTTT.

CDR3 nucleotides: TGTGCCAGCAGCGTAGGCGGGGGGGAAGATACGCAGTATTTT. Its translation is CASSVGGGEDTQYF. The chain is built from TRBV9 and TRBJ2-3; 9 bases agree with TRBD2. This CDR3 contains 14 residues. Germline V lookup: CDR1 SGDLS, CDR2 YYNGEE. Trimming removed 0 bases from V and 5 bases from J; junction bases left unmatched: 1. The full variable domain, completed using reference TRBV9 and TRBJ2-3, is DSGVTQTPKHLITATGQRVTLRCSPRSGDLSVYWYQQSLDQGLQFLIQYYNGEERAKGNILERFSAQQFPDLHSELNLSSLELGDSALYFCASSVGGGEDTQYFGPGTRLTVL.

The chain couples TRBV19 to TRBJ1-2; 7 bases line up with TRBD1. This CDR3 has 17 amino acids. Germline V gene data show CDR1 as LNHDA and CDR2 as SQIVND (reference sequence). V dropped 1 base and J dropped 1; count of bases not matched to a gene: 9. The CDR3 DNA sequence: TGTGCCAGTAGTATAGGAGAACGAGGGGGCGTTAACTATGGCTACACCTTC. Residues: CASSIGERGGVNYGYTF.

This chain links TRBV5-4 with TRBJ1-4; 7 positions agree with TRBD1. Trimming cost V 1 base and J 4 bases; bases outside gene matches: 1. This CDR3 has 14 residues. CDR1 is SGHNT and CDR2 is YYREEE in the germline V gene (reference sequence). The CDR3 nucleotides read TGTGCCAGCAGCTTGACAGGGGTTAATGAAAAACTGTTTTTT. Protein product: CASSLTGVNEKLFF.

The genes are TRBV5-4 and TRBJ2-4; 9 bases fit TRBD1. V lost 3 bases and J lost 1; bases outside the gene matches: 5. Germline V CDR1 and CDR2: SGHNT, YYREEE (reference sequence). This CDR3 is built from 16 residues. The chain's CDR3 is CASSSGTGIAKNIQYF. CDR3 in DNA: TGTGCCAGCAGCTCCGGGACAGGGATCGCCAAAAACATTCAGTACTTC.

This rearrangement joins TRBV30 to TRBJ1-4; D is perhaps TRBD1 (6 bases). The CDR3 is 13 residues long. Germline lookup yields CDR1 GTSNPN and CDR2 SVGIG (reference sequence). V was shortened by 2 bases and J by 6 bases, with 10 bases between the two germline ends. The CDR3 reads CAWSPTGYEKLFF. As DNA, the CDR3 is TGTGCCTGGAGTCCTACAGGGTATGAAAAACTGTTTTTT.

The CDR3 region has the DNA TGTGCCAGCAGTCGAACCGGGACTACTAGCACAGATACGCAGTATTTT. The encoded protein is CASSRTGTTSTDTQYF. The chain is built from TRBV7-9 and TRBJ2-3, with TRBD2 matching over 7 bases. The CDR3 runs to 16 residues. Germline V CDR1 and CDR2: SEHNR, FQNEAQ (reference sequence). After removal of 6 bases from V and 0 bases from J, the junction contained 9 bases not matched to a gene.

The CDR3 DNA sequence: TGTGCCAGCAGCCCCAGAGGGGGCTATAACGAGCAGTACTTC. It yields the protein CASSPRGGYNEQYF. The chain couples TRBV6-6 to TRBJ2-7, with TRBD1 identical over 7 bases. Germline values: CDR1 MNHNY, CDR2 SVGAGI (reference sequence). V trimming: 6 bases; J trimming: 5 bases; junction bases outside the gene matches: 10. CDR3 length: 14 residues.

This clone appeared once. V and J are TRBV30 and TRBJ2-5; 8 bases map to TRBD2. The J call may be faulty, since TRBJ2-7 better matches the DNA end. This CDR3 contains 15 residues. Germline V CDR1 and CDR2: GTSNPN, SVGIG (reference sequence). CDR3 in DNA: TGTGCCTGGAGTCCGGGGGGGGGTCTCTCCTACGAGCAGTACTTC. Translated, it gives CAWSPGGGLSYEQYF.

V is TRBV6-5 and J is TRBJ1-4; no firm D call. There are 14 residues in the CDR3. Germline values: CDR1 MNHEY, CDR2 SVGAGI. Trimming removed 2 bases at V and 6 bases at J, with 10 bases between. The CDR3 sequence is CASSYDALDEKLFF. The CDR3 DNA reads TGTGCCAGCAGTTACGACGCCCTAGATGAAAAACTGTTTTTT.

The V call is TRBV18, the J call TRBJ1-1; D not certain. The germline V gene has CDR1 KGHSH and CDR2 LQKENI. This CDR3 is 14 amino acids long. With 5 bases removed from V and 1 base from J, the gap between germline ends came to 11 bases. The CDR3 sequence is CASSASGRNTEAFF. The CDR3, as DNA: TGTGCCAGCTCAGCGTCGGGGAGGAACACTGAAGCTTTCTTT.

The V and J genes are TRBV7-2 and TRBJ1-1; D might be TRBD1 (5 bases). V dropped 4 bases and J dropped 4 bases, with 13 bases sitting between them. Germline V CDR1 and CDR2: SGHTA, FQGNSA. The length of the CDR3 is 14 residues. The CDR3 nucleotides read TGTGCCAGCAGCTCCCCGGGCAGGGTCACTGAAGCTTTCTTT. Protein sequence: CASSSPGRVTEAFF.

The chain couples TRBV27 to TRBJ2-7; D is perhaps TRBD1 (5 bases). The germline CDR1 and CDR2 sequences are MNHEY and SMNVEV (reference sequence). The CDR3 is 14 amino acids. V lost 5 bases and J lost 0, with 11 bases in between. The CDR3 loop is CASSGQQSSYEQYF. For the CDR3, the DNA is TGTGCCAGCAGTGGACAACAGAGCTCCTACGAGCAGTACTTC.